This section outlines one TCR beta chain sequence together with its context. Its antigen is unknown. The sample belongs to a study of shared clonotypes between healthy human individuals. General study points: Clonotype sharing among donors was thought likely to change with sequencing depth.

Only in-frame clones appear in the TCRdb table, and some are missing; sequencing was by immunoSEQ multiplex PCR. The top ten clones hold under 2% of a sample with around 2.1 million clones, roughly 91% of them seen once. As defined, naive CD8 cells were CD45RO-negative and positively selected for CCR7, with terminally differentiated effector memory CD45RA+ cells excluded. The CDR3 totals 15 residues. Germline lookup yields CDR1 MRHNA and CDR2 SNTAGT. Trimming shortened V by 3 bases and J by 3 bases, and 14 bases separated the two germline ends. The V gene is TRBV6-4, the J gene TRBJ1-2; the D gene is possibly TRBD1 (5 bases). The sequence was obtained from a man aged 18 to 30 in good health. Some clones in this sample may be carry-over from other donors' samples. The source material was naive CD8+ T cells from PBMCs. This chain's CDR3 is CASSEGERADYGYTF. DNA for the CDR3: TGTGCCAGCAGTGAGGGGGAACGGGCCGACTATGGCTACACCTTC.